Listed below are T cell receptor beta chains from one sample, sequenced in a study of Ad26.COV2.S vaccination and SARS-CoV-2 variants. Repertoires were generated with immunoSEQ multiplex PCR, while TCRdb's copy carries only in-frame clones and drops some. Of about 420,000 clones detected, approximately 88% appear once; the ten largest clones hold around 3.6%. Sequences were derived from peripheral blood, sampled in a trial of Ad26.COV2.S vaccine versus placebo. These receptors were obtained from a person between 18 and 59 years old who received the Ad26.COV2.S COVID-19 vaccine or a placebo. CDR3s include the opening cysteine and the closing phenylalanine or tryptophan. Fields, in order: J gene, clone size, D gene, V gene, CDR3 DNA, CDR3 protein. The D gene is left open where the match is weak. Size is omitted from some rows. Given values are once, few, many or a class for expanded clones.

>TRBJ2-3|-|-|TRBV28
TGTGCCAGCACCCTGGAGGGTTTCTACACAGATACGCAGTATTTT
CASTLEGFYTDTQYF
>TRBJ1-2|-|-|TRBV7-9
TGTGCCAGCAGCCACTCACTTAAGACAGAGCATGGCTACACCTTC
CASSHSLKTEHGYTF
>TRBJ1-2|-|TRBD1|TRBV6-5
TGTGCCAGCAGCAGGGGGGGAAACTATGGCTACACCTTC
CASSRGGNYGYTF
>TRBJ2-1|-|-|TRBV6-5
TGTGCCAGCAGTAGGCTCATCAATGAGCAGTTCTTC
CASSRLINEQFF
>TRBJ2-3|-|TRBD2|TRBV9
TGTGCCAGCAGCGTAGGCGGGGGGGCCTATGGTGCAGATACGCAGTATTTT
CASSVGGGAYGADTQYF
>TRBJ2-3|-|TRBD1|TRBV11-3
TGTGCCAGCAGCTCGCAATCCGGGACAGTATACGATACGCAGTATTTT
CASSSQSGTVYDTQYF
>TRBJ2-1|-|-|TRBV12-5
TGTGCTAGTGGTTTGGCCACAGGGAGCTCCTACAATGAGCAGTTCTTC
CASGLATGSSYNEQFF
>TRBJ2-3|once|-|TRBV7-2
TGTGCCAGCAGCTTAGTGTCCGGGGGGCACGATACGCAGTATTTT
CASSLVSGGHDTQYF
>TRBJ2-2|-|-|TRBV6-5
TGTGCCAGCAAGGTTGGCGGGGAGCTGTTTTTT
CASKVGGELFF
>TRBJ2-3|-|-|TRBV9
TGTGCCAGCAGCCCATATTATCAGGGGGATACGCAGTATTTT
CASSPYYQGDTQYF
>TRBJ2-7|once|TRBD2|TRBV9
TGTGCCAGCAGCGTAGGCCCGGGACTAGCGGGGGGACCAACCTACGAGCAGTACTTC
CASSVGPGLAGGPTYEQYF
>TRBJ2-1|-|-|TRBV7-8
TGTGCCAGCAGCTTAGCGCTTTGGGACTCGTCTGTAAGGGTCTCCTACAATGAGCAGTTCTTC
CASSLALWDSSVRVSYNEQFF
>TRBJ1-2|-|-|TRBV4-3
TGCGCCAGCAGCCAAGTGGCAACAGGGTGGGGCTACACCTTC
CASSQVATGWGYTF
>TRBJ2-7|-|TRBD1|TRBV24-1
TGTGCCACCAGCGGCCGCGGGACAGGGAACGAGCAGTACTTC
CATSGRGTGNEQYF
>TRBJ2-7|-|-|TRBV19
TGTGCCAGTAGTATGCTCACGGGGACCTACTACGAGCAGTACTTC
CASSMLTGTYYEQYF
>TRBJ2-7|-|TRBD1|TRBV5-8
TGTGCCAGCAGCCCCGGGACAGGGGGCTCCTACGAGCAGTACTTC
CASSPGTGGSYEQYF
>TRBJ1-5|-|-|TRBV27
TGTGCCAGCAGTTTTGACAGGCTCAATCAGCCCCAGCATTTT
CASSFDRLNQPQHF
>TRBJ1-1|-|-|TRBV18
TGTGCCAGTAAAACAGAGAACACTGAAGCTTTCTTT
CASKTENTEAFF
>TRBJ2-1|-|-|TRBV12-3/TRBV12-4
TGTGCCAGCATTTCGGGGACCTACAATGAGCAGTTCTTC
CASISGTYNEQFF
>TRBJ2-5|-|TRBD1|TRBV7-9
TGTGCCAGCAGCCCGCTGGACAGGACGACCCAGTACTTC
CASSPLDRTTQYF
>TRBJ1-2|-|TRBD1|TRBV3-1/TRBV3-2
TGTGCCAGCAGCCAAGAAGAGGCAGGGGGCGTTTATGGCTACACCTTC
CASSQEEAGGVYGYTF
>TRBJ2-2|-|TRBD2|TRBV6-2/TRBV6-3
TGTGCCAGCAGCCCTGGGGCAGGGAGGGACACCGGGGAGCTGTTTTTT
CASSPGAGRDTGELFF
>TRBJ1-6|-|-|TRBV5-1
TGCGCCAGCAGCGTGGACGGAACGAATTCACCCCTCCACTTT
CASSVDGTNSPLHF
>TRBJ2-2|few|-|TRBV7-6
TGTGCCAGCAGCCTGTCCGGGACGGGGTACACCGGGGAGCTGTTTTTT
CASSLSGTGYTGELFF
>TRBJ2-5|-|TRBD2|TRBV5-6
TGTGCCAGCAGCTTTAGTTATAGCGGGGGCCCTACCCACTTC
CASSFSYSGGPTHF
>TRBJ1-3|-|-|TRBV11-2
TGTGCCAGCAGCCTAACTGGAAACACCATATATTTT
CASSLTGNTIYF
>TRBJ1-2|-|-|TRBV28
TGTGCCAGCAGTTTAGTTTCTAGGGGTCGGGGCTACACCTTC
CASSLVSRGRGYTF
>TRBJ2-3|-|TRBD2|TRBV5-4
TGTGCCAGCAGCTTGGGCCGACGGGCTAGCGGGGGTTCTAGCACAGATACGCAGTATTTT
CASSLGRRASGGSSTDTQYF
>TRBJ2-7|-|-|TRBV18
TGTGCCAGCTCACCAGACACCCACTACGAGCAGTACTTC
CASSPDTHYEQYF
>TRBJ2-7|once|TRBD1|TRBV2
TGTGCCAGCAAGGGACAGGGCATCTACGAGCAGTACTTC
CASKGQGIYEQYF
>TRBJ1-5|-|-|TRBV4-2
TGTGCCAGCAGCCAAGTGGTCTCGAGAGATATCAATCAGCCCCAGCATTTT
CASSQVVSRDINQPQHF
>TRBJ2-1|-|-|TRBV7-9
TGTGCCAGCAGCAACCCCGGGGGCCCCTACAATGAGCAGTTCTTC
CASSNPGGPYNEQFF
>TRBJ1-3|-|-|TRBV2
TGTGCCAGCAAAGTGGGTGTAGAGGCTTACTCTGGAAACACCATATATTTT
CASKVGVEAYSGNTIYF
>TRBJ1-2|-|TRBD1|TRBV24-1
TGTGCCACCAGTGATCCAATGGGACAGCCTATTTACTATGGCTACACCTTC
CATSDPMGQPIYYGYTF
>TRBJ1-2|-|TRBD1|TRBV7-9
TGTGCCAGCAGCGCCACTCTTGGGAACACAGGGGGCCCATATAGTGGCTACACCTTC
CASSATLGNTGGPYSGYTF
>TRBJ2-7|-|-|TRBV7-3
TGTGCCAGCAGCTTAACGGGGCAGGAGAACCCCTACGAGCAGTACTTC
CASSLTGQENPYEQYF
>TRBJ2-2|-|TRBD1|TRBV29-1
TGCAGCGTCGCTCGGGACAGGGCCACCGGGGAGCTGTTTTTT
CSVARDRATGELFF